The clone carrying this T cell receptor beta chain has only one observation. The data originate from a study of blood T cell repertoires in COVID-19. Study details: PBMCs, B-cell-depleted T cells, or T cells provided the cDNA or gDNA that made up the material.

The CDR3 is 12 residues long. Trimming took off 6 bases at V and 3 bases at J, with 8 bases between the two ends. Germline V gene lookup returns CDR1 LGHDT and CDR2 YNNKEL (reference sequence). Here immunoSEQ multiplex PCR was the method, and the copy in TCRdb shows in-frame clones only, minus some. This sample has 95,000 to 150,000 clones, with 90% found just once. Material: peripheral blood. The sequence came from an older woman with COVID-19, enrolled during active disease. The chain carries TRBV3-1 (or the pseudogene TRBV3-2) and TRBJ2-5; D ambiguous. As DNA, the CDR3 is TGTGCCAGCAGTCATACAAAAGAGACCCAGTACTTC. This gives the protein CASSHTKETQYF.